This T cell receptor beta chain derives from a study of T-cell memory formation after mild COVID-19. Study-level findings and limits: Mainly CM and EM harbored the contracting CD4+ clones; mainly EMRA harbored the CD8+ ones. Clones shrinking from day 15 to 85 showed even CD4/CD8 mixes; later expanders tilted CD4+.

TCR alpha and TCR beta cDNA libraries carrying sample barcodes and UMIs came from 5'RACE with constant-segment primers. In TCRdb, the 5' RACE reads were re-called with MiXCR into one record per CDR3 protein. The sample shows approximately 440,000 distinct CDR3 sequences, 15% to 20% of them seen only once. As concerns this clonotype: Its antigen is undetermined.

Unmatched junction bases numbered 5, after V lost 7 bases and J lost 2 bases. The germline V gene encodes CDR1 SNHLY and CDR2 FYNNEI. The CDR3 consists of 13 residues. The receptor was isolated from an adult woman who had mild COVID-19 (a few samples of this study predate the infection). Cell type and time point are not known. The chain uses TRBV2 and TRBJ2-7, with 7 bases fitting TRBD1. Material: PBMCs or a T cell subset sorted from them (not recorded which). Here the CDR3 DNA reads TGTGCCAGCAAACGGGACAGCACCTACGAGCAGTACTTC. This encodes CASKRDSTYEQYF.